Listed below are T cell receptor beta chains from one sample, sequenced in a study of shared clonotypes between healthy human individuals. The method was immunoSEQ multiplex PCR; TCRdb's version includes in-frame clones alone and lacks a portion of them. Among about a million clones listed, approximately 72% were seen once. What was sequenced was memory CD4+ T cells sorted from blood. Receptor source: a man aged 18 to 30 in good health. The CDR3 runs from the conserved cysteine through the conserved F or W. Each record gives: CDR3 protein, CDR3 DNA, clone size, J gene, D gene, V gene. D genes are given only for firm matches. Clone sizes are given selectively: once, few, many, or a class where the clone is expanded.

CASSSQGYEQYF | TGCGCCAGCAGCTCCCAGGGTTACGAGCAGTACTTC | . | TRBJ2-7 | . | TRBV5-1
CASSLGQLRSSYNSPLHF | TGTGCCAGCAGCTTGGGACAGCTTCGAAGCTCCTATAATTCACCCCTCCACTTT | . | TRBJ1-6 | . | TRBV5-6
CASSEAGQIYGYTF | TGTGCCAGCAGTGAAGCGGGACAGATCTATGGCTACACCTTC | . | TRBJ1-2 | TRBD1 | TRBV6-1
CASSSLRQGSYEQYF | TGTGCCAGCAGTTCTCTACGACAGGGTTCCTACGAGCAGTACTTC | . | TRBJ2-7 | TRBD1 | TRBV6-6
CASSLVGGYQPQHF | TGTGCCAGCAGTTTAGTAGGGGGGTATCAGCCCCAGCATTTT | . | TRBJ1-5 | . | TRBV27
CASSLDLRGQPQHF | TGTGCCAGCAGCTTAGATCTAAGGGGACAGCCCCAGCATTTT | . | TRBJ1-5 | . | TRBV11-2
CASWQAGQENNQPQHF | TGTGCCAGTTGGCAAGCGGGACAGGAAAACAATCAGCCCCAGCATTTT | . | TRBJ1-5 | TRBD1 | TRBV19
CASSPGRGHGDTQYF | TGTGCCAGTAGCCCCGGCCGTGGCCACGGCGATACGCAGTATTTT | . | TRBJ2-3 | . | TRBV19
CASRHPDGYTEAFF | TGTGCCAGCAGGCACCCTGATGGATACACTGAAGCTTTCTTT | . | TRBJ1-1 | . | TRBV5-5
CASARASNQPQHF | TGTGCCAGCGCCCGGGCGAGCAATCAGCCCCAGCATTTT | . | TRBJ1-5 | . | TRBV6-5
CASSRNTGGDETQYF | TGCGCCAGCAGCCGTAATACAGGGGGTGATGAGACCCAGTACTTC | . | TRBJ2-5 | TRBD1 | TRBV5-1
CASSATGAQLTLHF | TGCGCCAGCAGCGCTACAGGGGCCCAACTGACCCTCCACTTT | . | TRBJ1-6 | TRBD1 | TRBV5-1
CASSLGTSQETQYF | TGTGCTAGCAGCTTAGGGACGTCGCAAGAGACCCAGTACTTC | . | TRBJ2-5 | . | TRBV7-7
CASSEVQKRSYEQYF | TGTGCCAGCAGTGAAGTTCAGAAACGCTCCTACGAGCAGTACTTC | once | TRBJ2-7 | . | TRBV2
CASSVGGAQNSPLHF | TGTGCCAGCAGCGTCGGGGGGGCGCAGAATTCACCCCTCCACTTT | . | TRBJ1-6 | . | TRBV9
CASSKGKGEINEQFF | TGTGCCAGTAGTAAAGGAAAGGGGGAGATCAATGAGCAGTTCTTC | . | TRBJ2-1 | . | TRBV19
CASSQTSGSSYNEQFF | TGCGCCAGCAGCCAGACTAGCGGAAGCTCCTACAATGAGCAGTTCTTC | . | TRBJ2-1 | TRBD2 | TRBV4-1
CASSLGAGEKLFF | TGTGCTAGCAGCTTAGGTGCAGGTGAAAAACTGTTTTTT | . | TRBJ1-4 | . | TRBV7-7
CASSDGGVGTDTQYF | TGCGCCAGCAGTGATGGCGGGGTTGGCACAGATACGCAGTATTTT | . | TRBJ2-3 | . | TRBV10-1
CACAGQINSPLHF | TGTGCCTGCGCGGGGCAGATTAATTCACCCCTCCACTTT | . | TRBJ1-6 | . | TRBV27
CASSPSITYEQYF | TGTGCCAGCAGCCCGTCGATCACCTACGAGCAGTACTTC | . | TRBJ2-7 | . | TRBV14
CASTGGGSSYNEQFF | TGTGCCAGCACCGGAGGGGGGTCCTCCTACAATGAGCAGTTCTTC | . | TRBJ2-1 | . | TRBV9
CAIAPSGTGGNEQYF | TGTGCCATCGCCCCCTCCGGGACAGGGGGCAACGAGCAGTACTTC | . | TRBJ2-7 | TRBD1 | TRBV10-3
CASSQPATGANVLTF | TGCGCCAGCAGCCAACCGGCGACAGGGGCCAACGTCCTGACTTTC | once | TRBJ2-6 | . | TRBV5-1
CASIVPGGTEAFF | TGTGCCAGTATTGTGCCGGGGGGCACTGAAGCTTTCTTT | . | TRBJ1-1 | . | TRBV19
CASSQTTGNTEAFF | TGCGCCAGCAGCCAGACGACAGGGAACACTGAAGCTTTCTTT | . | TRBJ1-1 | . | TRBV5-1